Sequencing of this T cell receptor (beta chain) was carried out in a study of T-cell reconstitution after alpha-beta-depleted transplantation in children. Study results and limitations: One year post-transplant, T-cell counts and diversity were largely derived from T cells produced anew. Certain patients had high TCRbeta diversity at day 60, and it came from recipient T cells and thymic progenitors that survived. There were reportedly several hundred expanded graft clones from which alpha-beta T cells came about two months after transplant.

The CDR3 runs 14 residues. J gave up 0 bases and V 6 bases, and 3 bases lay outside the gene matches. Unique molecular identifiers were used to barcode this TCRbeta library. TCRdb called the PCR reads again in MiXCR, with one record for every CDR3 protein. The table lists about 340,000 distinct CDR3 sequences, 15% to 20% of them singletons. This clonotype has at least ten counts. Its antigen is unidentified. This TCR derives from a male patient aged 2-15 years who had a stem cell transplant for acute lymphoblastic leukemia, so the T cells may come from the graft donor. This chain connects TRBV12-3 or TRBV12-4 to TRBJ2-3, with TRBD2 matching over 7 bases. The starting material was PBMCs, mostly from graft donor cells, obtained 360 days after TCRalphabeta/CD19-depleted stem cell transplant. CDR3 coding DNA: TGTGCCAGCAGCTCTAGCGGAAGCACAGATACGCAGTATTTT. It codes for CASSSSGSTDTQYF.